Below are 13 T cell receptor beta chains sequenced from a single sample in a study of blood T cell repertoires in COVID-19. The method was immunoSEQ multiplex PCR; TCRdb's version includes in-frame clones alone and lacks a portion of them. The table records 150,000 or so clones, 82% of them present only once. The sample comprised peripheral blood. Receptors were obtained from a human donor with acute or convalescent COVID-19. The donor label of this sample is uncertain.

The chain uses TRBV7-2 and TRBJ1-6, with D tentatively TRBD1 (5 bases). V was shortened by 5 bases and J by 9 bases, with 20 bases between the two germline ends. CDR3 size: 16 residues. CDR1 and CDR2 (germline): SGHTA, FQGNSA. The chain's CDR3 is CASSLDPAGLGSPLHF. The CDR3 coding sequence is TGTGCCAGCAGCCTCGACCCGGCAGGGCTGGGTTCACCCCTCCACTTT.

The chain links TRBV7-9 to TRBJ1-5; a weak D match, TRBD1 (5 bases). V was clipped by 0 bases and J by 7 bases, with 10 bases between them. The CDR3 sequence is 14 residues long. CDR1 and CDR2 (germline): SEHNR, FQNEAQ (reference sequence). CDR3 sequence: CASSLAGGGQPQHF. The CDR3 DNA is TGTGCCAGCAGCTTAGCGGGGGGGGGACAGCCCCAGCATTTT.

J is TRBJ1-1 and V is TRBV3-1 (or the pseudogene TRBV3-2); D gene ambiguous. This CDR3 is 16 amino acids long. V dropped 4 bases and J dropped 4 bases, with 19 bases sitting between them. The germline V gene encodes CDR1 LGHDT and CDR2 YNNKEL (reference sequence). CDR3 sequence: CASSLLWRERGTEAFF. DNA of the CDR3: TGTGCCAGCAGCCTTCTTTGGAGGGAGCGTGGCACTGAAGCTTTCTTT.

The CDR3 DNA reads as TGTGCCAGCAGCGAAGCGACCCGGGACAGGGGGCTTGGCTACACCTTC. Protein: CASSEATRDRGLGYTF. The chain carries TRBV13 and TRBJ1-2; 12 bases agree with TRBD1. J gave up 7 bases and V 5 bases, and 11 bases lay outside the gene matches. The CDR3 runs to 16 residues. Germline CDR1 and CDR2: PRHDT and FYEKMQ (reference sequence).

This chain links TRBV6-2 or TRBV6-3 with TRBJ1-1, with no clear D. V was cut by 2 bases and J by 2 bases, with 12 bases left in between. This CDR3 is 15 amino acids long. Per germline, CDR1 MNHEY and CDR2 SVGEGT. This CDR3 is CASSYAGRSNTEAFF. The CDR3 coding sequence is TGTGCCAGCAGTTACGCGGGTAGGTCAAACACTGAAGCTTTCTTT.

CDR3 sequence: CASSPTGVLGAFF. The DNA for the CDR3 is TGTGCCAGCTCCCCCACAGGGGTACTTGGAGCTTTCTTT. This chain links TRBV18 with TRBJ1-1; 7 positions agree with TRBD1. From germline, CDR1 is KGHSH and CDR2 LQKENI. Unmatched junction bases numbered 11, after V lost 6 bases and J lost 10 bases. This CDR3 is 13 amino acids long.

The genes are TRBV15 and TRBJ1-1; TRBD1 matches at 7 bases. Trimming removed 2 bases from V and 0 bases from J; junction bases left unmatched: 3. The CDR3 is 15 amino acids. The germline V gene has CDR1 LNHNV and CDR2 YYDKDF (reference sequence). The CDR3 nucleotides read TGTGCCACCAGCAGATCTACAGGGGTGAACACTGAAGCTTTCTTT. Translating gives CATSRSTGVNTEAFF.

The rearrangement joins TRBV4-1 to TRBJ2-7; D gene unclear. In germline, CDR1 is MGHRA, CDR2 YSYEKL. Trimming removed 0 bases from V and 0 bases from J, with 12 bases in between. The CDR3 is 16 amino acids. CDR3: CASSQDLVSSSYEQYF. CDR3 coding DNA: TGCGCCAGCAGCCAAGATCTGGTATCTAGCTCCTACGAGCAGTACTTC.

The chain uses TRBV5-5 and TRBJ2-4; 8 nucleotides match TRBD2. This CDR3 comprises 16 residues. V gave up 0 bases and J gave up 6 bases; unmatched junction bases: 8. Germline V gene lookup returns CDR1 SGHKS and CDR2 YYEKEE (reference sequence). This chain's CDR3 is CASSLVRAGGPNIQYF. Written as DNA, the CDR3 is TGTGCCAGCAGCTTGGTTAGGGCGGGGGGCCCAAACATTCAGTACTTC.

V usage is TRBV6-6 and J usage is TRBJ1-3; 7 bases are a match to TRBD1. The CDR3 length is 14 residues. V trimming: 0 bases; J trimming: 4 bases; junction bases outside the gene matches: 0. CDR1 is MNHNY and CDR2 is SVGAGI in the germline V gene (reference sequence). The CDR3 DNA reads TGTGCCAGCAGTTACTCGGGACAGGGAAACACCATATATTTT. Translating gives CASSYSGQGNTIYF.

This chain connects TRBV5-6 to TRBJ1-1; TRBD1 aligns across 7 bases. With V trimmed by 0 bases and J by 5 bases, 4 bases remained unmatched. The CDR3 consists of 14 residues. The germline CDR1 and CDR2 sequences are SGHDT and YYEEEE. The CDR3 nucleotides read TGTGCCAGCAGCTTGGCTACAGGGGAAACTGAAGCTTTCTTT. Translated: CASSLATGETEAFF.

This clone was observed a few times. This chain links TRBV23-1 with TRBJ2-5, with 11 nucleotides matching TRBD2. TRBV23-1 is flagged as an ORF with uncertain function. The CDR3 is 18 residues long. The junction had 10 bases not matched to a gene; V was cut back by 2 bases and J by 2 bases. CDR3 coding DNA: TGCGCCAGCAGTCAACGGCTAGCGGGGGGTATTAAACAAGAGACCCAGTACTTC. This encodes CASSQRLAGGIKQETQYF.

The CDR3 spells CASSEMRWGGAGGNTIYF. As DNA, the CDR3 is TGTGCCAGCAGTGAGATGAGGTGGGGGGGGGCCGGTGGAAACACCATATATTTT. The chain uses TRBV6-1 and TRBJ1-3; perhaps TRBD1 as D (6 bases). The CDR3 is 18 amino acids. With 3 bases removed from V and 3 bases from J, the gap between germline ends came to 21 bases. Germline CDR1 reads MNHNS; CDR2 reads SASEGT.